A selection of T cell receptor beta chains follows, all from one sample in a study of blood T cell repertoires in COVID-19. The table came from immunoSEQ multiplex PCR; TCRdb's copy has only in-frame clones and leaves some out. The sample consists of more than 200,000 clones, about 88% of them appearing once. Specimen: PBMCs or T cells enriched from blood (not recorded which). Receptors originate from a woman aged 50 to 60 who had recovered from COVID-19. Both conserved end residues are part of each CDR3. Each record gives: V gene, clone size, D gene, CDR3 length, J gene, CDR3 DNA, CDR3 protein. D genes are given only for firm matches. The size field is filled for only some rows; it gives once, few, many or a size class.

v_call: TRBV3-1/TRBV3-2; clone_size: .; d_call: TRBD2; cdr3_length: 18; j_call: TRBJ2-1; cdr3_nt: TGTGCCAGCAGCCTGAGAGGTTCTAGCGGGAGATCTGACAATGAGCAGTTCTTC; cdr3_aa: CASSLRGSSGRSDNEQFF
v_call: TRBV11-2; clone_size: .; d_call: TRBD1; cdr3_length: 14; j_call: TRBJ1-3; cdr3_nt: TGTGCCAGCAGCTTAGGAGGGGGCTCCAACACCATATATTTT; cdr3_aa: CASSLGGGSNTIYF
v_call: TRBV5-4; clone_size: .; d_call: .; cdr3_length: 15; j_call: TRBJ1-5; cdr3_nt: TGTGCCAGCAGCCTCAGGGAGGTTAGCAATCAGCCCCAGCATTTT; cdr3_aa: CASSLREVSNQPQHF
v_call: TRBV7-6; clone_size: .; d_call: .; cdr3_length: 16; j_call: TRBJ1-4; cdr3_nt: TGTGCCAGCAGCCCTCGCAACGGGGGTTGGAATGAAAAACTGTTTTTT; cdr3_aa: CASSPRNGGWNEKLFF
v_call: TRBV5-1; clone_size: .; d_call: TRBD2; cdr3_length: 14; j_call: TRBJ2-7; cdr3_nt: TGCGCCAGCAGCTCTAGCGGGAGCTCCTACGAGCAGTACTTC; cdr3_aa: CASSSSGSSYEQYF
v_call: TRBV2; clone_size: .; d_call: TRBD1; cdr3_length: 13; j_call: TRBJ1-1; cdr3_nt: TGTGCCAGCAAACAGGGGGCGCGCACTGAAGCTTTCTTT; cdr3_aa: CASKQGARTEAFF
v_call: TRBV9; clone_size: .; d_call: TRBD2; cdr3_length: 16; j_call: TRBJ2-7; cdr3_nt: TGTGCCAGCAGCCCAGGGACTAGCGGGAGTATCTACGAGCAGTACTTC; cdr3_aa: CASSPGTSGSIYEQYF
v_call: TRBV27; clone_size: .; d_call: .; cdr3_length: 12; j_call: TRBJ2-1; cdr3_nt: TGTGCCAGCAGTTTAAAGGGGCATGAGCAGTTCTTC; cdr3_aa: CASSLKGHEQFF
v_call: TRBV29-1; clone_size: .; d_call: TRBD2; cdr3_length: 15; j_call: TRBJ2-1; cdr3_nt: TGCAGTGAGCGGGACTACATGAGCTCCTACAATGAGCAGTTCTTC; cdr3_aa: CSERDYMSSYNEQFF
v_call: TRBV4-1; clone_size: .; d_call: TRBD1; cdr3_length: 15; j_call: TRBJ2-7; cdr3_nt: TGCGCCAGCAGCCAGGGAGGGACAGGGATGTACGAGCAGTACTTC; cdr3_aa: CASSQGGTGMYEQYF
v_call: TRBV27; clone_size: .; d_call: TRBD1; cdr3_length: 14; j_call: TRBJ1-2; cdr3_nt: TGTGCCAGCAGTGGCTTACAGGGGGCGCGGGGCTACACCTTC; cdr3_aa: CASSGLQGARGYTF
v_call: TRBV2; clone_size: .; d_call: .; cdr3_length: 13; j_call: TRBJ1-6; cdr3_nt: TGTGCCAGCAGTGAAGCCATAGATTCACCCCTCCACTTT; cdr3_aa: CASSEAIDSPLHF
v_call: TRBV4-1; clone_size: few; d_call: TRBD1; cdr3_length: 14; j_call: TRBJ2-2; cdr3_nt: TGCGCCAGCAGCCAGGACAGGGTGGCCGGGGAGCTGTTTTTT; cdr3_aa: CASSQDRVAGELFF
v_call: TRBV6-5; clone_size: .; d_call: TRBD1; cdr3_length: 14; j_call: TRBJ1-2; cdr3_nt: TGTGCCATCAAACAGGGACAGGGACCCTATGGCTACACCTTC; cdr3_aa: CAIKQGQGPYGYTF
v_call: TRBV4-2; clone_size: .; d_call: .; cdr3_length: 15; j_call: TRBJ1-2; cdr3_nt: TGTGCCAGCAGGCCAGGCAGGGACTTTAACTATGGCTACACCTTC; cdr3_aa: CASRPGRDFNYGYTF
v_call: TRBV19; clone_size: .; d_call: TRBD1; cdr3_length: 13; j_call: TRBJ1-2; cdr3_nt: TGTGCCAGTAGTGCCGGGACAGCCTATGGCTACACCTTC; cdr3_aa: CASSAGTAYGYTF
v_call: TRBV27; clone_size: .; d_call: .; cdr3_length: 13; j_call: TRBJ2-7; cdr3_nt: TGTGCCAGCAGCTTAGGACAGTCCTACGAGCAGTACTTC; cdr3_aa: CASSLGQSYEQYF
v_call: TRBV19; clone_size: few; d_call: TRBD2; cdr3_length: 14; j_call: TRBJ2-1; cdr3_nt: TGTGCCAGTAGTATAAAAGCGGGGATCAATGAGCAGTTCTTC; cdr3_aa: CASSIKAGINEQFF
v_call: TRBV19; clone_size: .; d_call: TRBD1; cdr3_length: 14; j_call: TRBJ1-1; cdr3_nt: TGTGCCAGTGTGCGACAGGGGGTGAACACTGAAGCTTTCTTT; cdr3_aa: CASVRQGVNTEAFF
v_call: TRBV19; clone_size: .; d_call: .; cdr3_length: 13; j_call: TRBJ1-1; cdr3_nt: TGTGCCAGTAGTATTCGAGAGAACACTGAAGCTTTCTTT; cdr3_aa: CASSIRENTEAFF
v_call: TRBV2; clone_size: few; d_call: TRBD1; cdr3_length: 14; j_call: TRBJ2-3; cdr3_nt: TGTGCCAGCAAGGTGGGGACAGGGGCAGATACGCAGTATTTT; cdr3_aa: CASKVGTGADTQYF
v_call: TRBV5-1; clone_size: .; d_call: .; cdr3_length: 14; j_call: TRBJ1-1; cdr3_nt: TGCGCCAGCAGCTCCCTTGGACAGAACACTGAAGCTTTCTTT; cdr3_aa: CASSSLGQNTEAFF
v_call: TRBV15; clone_size: .; d_call: TRBD1; cdr3_length: 17; j_call: TRBJ1-1; cdr3_nt: TGTGCCACCAGCAGAGATACCGGGACAGGTATGAACACTGAAGCTTTCTTT; cdr3_aa: CATSRDTGTGMNTEAFF
v_call: TRBV6-5; clone_size: once; d_call: TRBD2; cdr3_length: 15; j_call: TRBJ2-7; cdr3_nt: TGTGCCAGCAGTTACTCGGCGGGAGGCTCCTACGAGCAGTACTTC; cdr3_aa: CASSYSAGGSYEQYF
v_call: TRBV19; clone_size: .; d_call: TRBD2; cdr3_length: 15; j_call: TRBJ2-3; cdr3_nt: TGTGCCAGTAGTATCAGCCTAGCGGACACAGATACGCAGTATTTT; cdr3_aa: CASSISLADTDTQYF
v_call: TRBV2; clone_size: .; d_call: TRBD2; cdr3_length: 17; j_call: TRBJ2-7; cdr3_nt: TGTGCCAGCAGTTCTCCCCGACTAGCGGGAGGGCCTAAAGAGCAGTACTTC; cdr3_aa: CASSSPRLAGGPKEQYF
v_call: TRBV7-9; clone_size: .; d_call: .; cdr3_length: 15; j_call: TRBJ1-5; cdr3_nt: TGTGCCAGCAGTTCGGACCGGGAGTCGGGTCAGCCCCAGCATTTT; cdr3_aa: CASSSDRESGQPQHF
v_call: TRBV4-2; clone_size: .; d_call: .; cdr3_length: 18; j_call: TRBJ1-5; cdr3_nt: TGTGCCAGCAGCCAATATGCCAGGGGCCGCTATAGCAATCAGCCCCAGCATTTT; cdr3_aa: CASSQYARGRYSNQPQHF
v_call: TRBV24-1; clone_size: .; d_call: TRBD2; cdr3_length: 15; j_call: TRBJ2-7; cdr3_nt: TGTGCCACCAGTGAGTCCGGGACTAGCGAGGACGAGCAGTACTTC; cdr3_aa: CATSESGTSEDEQYF
v_call: TRBV27; clone_size: .; d_call: .; cdr3_length: 18; j_call: TRBJ2-4; cdr3_nt: TGTGCCAGCAGTTCCCTGCGGTCGCAGAAAATTGTGCAAAACATTCAGTACTTC; cdr3_aa: CASSSLRSQKIVQNIQYF
v_call: TRBV28; clone_size: .; d_call: TRBD2; cdr3_length: 15; j_call: TRBJ2-1; cdr3_nt: TGTGCCAGCTCAAGAACCGGGACTAGATACAATGAGCAGTTCTTC; cdr3_aa: CASSRTGTRYNEQFF
v_call: TRBV19; clone_size: .; d_call: .; cdr3_length: 16; j_call: TRBJ2-5; cdr3_nt: TGTGCCAGTAGTATAGGGCTAGCGTTGCCTTGGGAGACCCAGTACTTC; cdr3_aa: CASSIGLALPWETQYF
v_call: TRBV27; clone_size: .; d_call: .; cdr3_length: 14; j_call: TRBJ1-6; cdr3_nt: TGTGCCAGCAGTCTAACCGACCGGGATTCACCCCTCCACTTT; cdr3_aa: CASSLTDRDSPLHF
v_call: TRBV27; clone_size: .; d_call: .; cdr3_length: 13; j_call: TRBJ1-1; cdr3_nt: TGTGCCAGCAGTTTAAGAGGGGGCACTGAAGCTTTCTTT; cdr3_aa: CASSLRGGTEAFF
v_call: TRBV5-4; clone_size: .; d_call: .; cdr3_length: 17; j_call: TRBJ1-6; cdr3_nt: TGTGCCAGCAGCTTGGATCCCCACAGGGCGGTTAATTCACCCCTCCACTTT; cdr3_aa: CASSLDPHRAVNSPLHF
v_call: TRBV27; clone_size: .; d_call: TRBD1; cdr3_length: 14; j_call: TRBJ1-4; cdr3_nt: TGTGCCAGCAGTGGGGCCGGGACAGCTGAAAAACTGTTTTTT; cdr3_aa: CASSGAGTAEKLFF
v_call: TRBV7-9; clone_size: few; d_call: .; cdr3_length: 14; j_call: TRBJ1-6; cdr3_nt: TGTGCCAGCAGCGCCTACCGAAATAATTCACCCCTCCACTTT; cdr3_aa: CASSAYRNNSPLHF
v_call: TRBV9; clone_size: .; d_call: TRBD2; cdr3_length: 16; j_call: TRBJ2-1; cdr3_nt: TGTGCCAGCAGCGGGACTAGCGGGGTTATCGTAAATGAGCAGTTCTTC; cdr3_aa: CASSGTSGVIVNEQFF
v_call: TRBV12-5; clone_size: .; d_call: TRBD2; cdr3_length: 16; j_call: TRBJ2-2; cdr3_nt: TGTGCTAGTGCCCCGGGATGGGCGGGAGACACCGGGGAGCTGTTTTTT; cdr3_aa: CASAPGWAGDTGELFF
v_call: TRBV11-2; clone_size: .; d_call: TRBD2; cdr3_length: 17; j_call: TRBJ2-1; cdr3_nt: TGTGCCAGCAGCTTAATTCCGGGACTAGCGGTATACAATGAGCAGTTCTTC; cdr3_aa: CASSLIPGLAVYNEQFF
v_call: TRBV18; clone_size: .; d_call: TRBD1; cdr3_length: 18; j_call: TRBJ2-2; cdr3_nt: TGTGCCAGCTCACGATATTCCGGGACAGGGGGCAACACCGGGGAGCTGTTTTTT; cdr3_aa: CASSRYSGTGGNTGELFF
v_call: TRBV11-2; clone_size: once; d_call: .; cdr3_length: 15; j_call: TRBJ1-3; cdr3_nt: TGTGCCAGCAGCCATCCCATAGAGGAAGGAAACACCATATATTTT; cdr3_aa: CASSHPIEEGNTIYF
v_call: TRBV28; clone_size: .; d_call: .; cdr3_length: 13; j_call: TRBJ2-6; cdr3_nt: TGTGCCGCTGGCCTCTCTGGGGCCAACGTCCTGACTTTC; cdr3_aa: CAAGLSGANVLTF
v_call: TRBV7-8; clone_size: few; d_call: TRBD2; cdr3_length: 14; j_call: TRBJ2-7; cdr3_nt: TGTGCCAGCAGCTTCGGCGGGAGTACGAGCGAGCAGTACTTC; cdr3_aa: CASSFGGSTSEQYF
v_call: TRBV7-6; clone_size: .; d_call: TRBD1; cdr3_length: 16; j_call: TRBJ1-4; cdr3_nt: TGTGCCAGCAGCCCCGGACAGGGTTGGTTCCGGAATGAACTGTTTTTT; cdr3_aa: CASSPGQGWFRNELFF
v_call: TRBV5-1; clone_size: .; d_call: TRBD1; cdr3_length: 16; j_call: TRBJ2-5; cdr3_nt: TGCGCCAGCAGATCTTCGACAGGGGGCCTGGGAAAGACCCAGTACTTC; cdr3_aa: CASRSSTGGLGKTQYF
v_call: TRBV5-1; clone_size: .; d_call: .; cdr3_length: 18; j_call: TRBJ2-2; cdr3_nt: TGCGCCAGCAGCTTGGAGACTCCAGCGAGGGGGGGCGCCGGGGAGCTGTTTTTT; cdr3_aa: CASSLETPARGGAGELFF
v_call: TRBV24-1; clone_size: .; d_call: .; cdr3_length: 13; j_call: TRBJ1-4; cdr3_nt: TGTGCCACCCGCGGGCCAGAGAATGAAAAACTGTTTTTT; cdr3_aa: CATRGPENEKLFF
v_call: TRBV27; clone_size: .; d_call: .; cdr3_length: 14; j_call: TRBJ2-1; cdr3_nt: TGTGCCAGCAGTTTTGGTAGCGCAGACAATGAGCAGTTCTTC; cdr3_aa: CASSFGSADNEQFF
v_call: TRBV28; clone_size: few; d_call: TRBD1; cdr3_length: 13; j_call: TRBJ1-5; cdr3_nt: TGTGCCAGCAGCGACAGGGTCGATCAGCCCCAGCATTTT; cdr3_aa: CASSDRVDQPQHF
v_call: TRBV6-5; clone_size: .; d_call: .; cdr3_length: 11; j_call: TRBJ2-3; cdr3_nt: TGTGCCAGCAGTTCCGGGAGTACGCAGTATTTT; cdr3_aa: CASSSGSTQYF